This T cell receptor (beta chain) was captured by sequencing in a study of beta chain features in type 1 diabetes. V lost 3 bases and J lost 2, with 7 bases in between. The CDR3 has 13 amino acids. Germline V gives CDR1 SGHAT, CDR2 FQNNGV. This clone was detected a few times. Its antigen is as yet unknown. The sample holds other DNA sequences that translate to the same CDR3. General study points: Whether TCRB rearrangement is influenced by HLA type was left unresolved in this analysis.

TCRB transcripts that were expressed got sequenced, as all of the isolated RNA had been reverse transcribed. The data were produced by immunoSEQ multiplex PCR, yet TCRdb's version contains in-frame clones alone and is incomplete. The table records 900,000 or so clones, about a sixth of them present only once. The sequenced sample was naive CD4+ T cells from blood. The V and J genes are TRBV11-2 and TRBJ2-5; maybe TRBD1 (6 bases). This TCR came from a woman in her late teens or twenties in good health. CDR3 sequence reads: CASSLDSQETQYF. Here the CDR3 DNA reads TGTGCCAGCAGCTTGGACAGTCAAGAGACCCAGTACTTC.